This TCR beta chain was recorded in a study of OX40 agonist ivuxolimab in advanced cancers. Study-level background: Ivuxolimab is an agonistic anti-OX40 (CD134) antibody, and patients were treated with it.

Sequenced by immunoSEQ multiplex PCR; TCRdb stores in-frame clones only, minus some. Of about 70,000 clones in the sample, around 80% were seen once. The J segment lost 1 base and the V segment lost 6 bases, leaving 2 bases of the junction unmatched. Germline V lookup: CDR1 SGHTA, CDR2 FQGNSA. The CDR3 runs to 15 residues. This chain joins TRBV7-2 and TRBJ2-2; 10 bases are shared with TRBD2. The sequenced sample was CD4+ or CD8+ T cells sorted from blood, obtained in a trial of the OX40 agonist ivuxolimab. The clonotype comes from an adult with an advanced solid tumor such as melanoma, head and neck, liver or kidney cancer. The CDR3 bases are TGTGCCAGCAGACGGACTAGCGGGAACACCGGGGAGCTGTTTTTT. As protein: CASRRTSGNTGELFF.